This T cell receptor (beta chain) was recovered during a study of cytomegalovirus exposure and HLA in healthy donors. General study results and limits: A later analysis found most CMV-associated TCR beta chains apparently HLA-restricted.

13 Jbeta primers and 60 Vbeta primers were used for the PCR. Libraries were prepared by immunoSEQ multiplex PCR; TCRdb keeps only in-frame clonotypes and omits some of them. The repertoire consists of 95,000 to 100,000 clones, with 60% to 75% occurring once and the leading ten covering 1.9%. In the case of this clone: Its specificity is not known. Its ends do not fully match the called genes, so a read error is possible.

This CDR3 is 16 amino acids long. The germline CDR1 and CDR2 sequences are SEHNR and FQNEAQ (reference sequence). This rearrangement joins TRBV7-9 to TRBJ2-5, with D possibly matching TRBD1 (5 bases). The assigned J gene may be wrong: the sequence end matches TRBJ2-7 better. Source material: PBMCs. The clonotype originates from a woman in her forties in good health and CMV-seronegative. CDR3 in DNA: TGTTCCAGCAGCTTAGTTGCGTTGGACACGACCTACGAGCAGTACTTC. Translation gives CSSSLVALDTTYEQYF.